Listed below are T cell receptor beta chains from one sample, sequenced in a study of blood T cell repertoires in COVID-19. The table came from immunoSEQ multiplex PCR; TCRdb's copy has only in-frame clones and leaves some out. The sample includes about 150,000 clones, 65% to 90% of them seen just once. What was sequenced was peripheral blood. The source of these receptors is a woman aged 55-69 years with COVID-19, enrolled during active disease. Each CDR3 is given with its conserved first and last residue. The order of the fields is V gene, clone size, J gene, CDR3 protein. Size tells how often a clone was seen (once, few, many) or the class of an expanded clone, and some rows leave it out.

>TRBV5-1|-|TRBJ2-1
CASTLGASAVGNEQFF
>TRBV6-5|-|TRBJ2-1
CASSPSYNEQFF
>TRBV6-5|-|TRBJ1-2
CASSQTGFGYTF
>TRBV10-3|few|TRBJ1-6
CAISTGTGSLHF
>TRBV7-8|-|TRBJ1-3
CASSSRDRVFNTIYF
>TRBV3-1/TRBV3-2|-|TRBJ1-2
CASSQAGTGAGGYTF
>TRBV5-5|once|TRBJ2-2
CASSLFFGSNTGELFF
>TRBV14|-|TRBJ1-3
CASSQAGSGNTIYF
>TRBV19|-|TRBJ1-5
CASSLQPQHF
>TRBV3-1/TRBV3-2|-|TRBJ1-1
CASSQAVGGEAEAFF
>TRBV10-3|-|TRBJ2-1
CAISGLAGGYRYNEQFF
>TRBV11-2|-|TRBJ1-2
CASSFARSYGYTF
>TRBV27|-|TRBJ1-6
CASRGGEVGSPLHF
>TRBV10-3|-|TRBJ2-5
CAISRGTGVQETQYF
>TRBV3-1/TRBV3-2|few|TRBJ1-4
CASSQATAGGFEKLFF
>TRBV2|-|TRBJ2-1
CASSEAAGKFF